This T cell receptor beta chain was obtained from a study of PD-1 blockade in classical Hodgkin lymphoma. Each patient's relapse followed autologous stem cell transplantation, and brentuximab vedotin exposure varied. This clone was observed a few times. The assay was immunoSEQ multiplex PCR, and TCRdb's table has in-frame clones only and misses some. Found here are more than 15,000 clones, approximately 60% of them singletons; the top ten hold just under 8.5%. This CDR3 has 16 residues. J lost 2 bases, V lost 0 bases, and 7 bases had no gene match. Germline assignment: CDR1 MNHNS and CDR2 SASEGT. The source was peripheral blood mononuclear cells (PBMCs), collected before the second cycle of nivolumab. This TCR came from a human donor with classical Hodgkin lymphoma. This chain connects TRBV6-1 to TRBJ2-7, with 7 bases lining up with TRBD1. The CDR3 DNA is TGTGCCAGCAGTGAAGCAGGGACAGTTCTAGCCTACGAGCAGTACTTC. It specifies CASSEAGTVLAYEQYF.